This TCR beta chain originates from a study of cytomegalovirus exposure and HLA in healthy donors. PCR amplification relied on 60 Vbeta primers (plus 13 Jbeta primers). Sequenced by immunoSEQ multiplex PCR; TCRdb stores in-frame clones only, minus some. Of 200,000 to 250,000 clones in the sample, roughly 84% were seen once. Study findings and constraints: The authors enumerated roughly 180 TCR beta chains as linked to cytomegalovirus. Most TCR sequences were seen very rarely across donors, but some public TCRs occurred in many. Researchers reported that a few CMV-associated chains were confirmed in vitro as CMV antigen-specific.

This CDR3 comprises 15 residues. With V trimmed by 3 bases and J by 4 bases, 6 bases remained unmatched. CDR1 SGHRS and CDR2 YFSETQ come from the germline V gene. As concerns this clone: As yet, its antigen is unknown.

The rearrangement links TRBV5-1 to TRBJ1-3; 8 bases agree with TRBD1. The source is a boy aged 2 to 9 in good health and CMV-seronegative. Sequencing input: PBMCs. The CDR3 nucleotides are TGCGCCAGCAGCTCGGCGACAGGGGCGGGAAACACCATATATTTT. Amino acids: CASSSATGAGNTIYF.